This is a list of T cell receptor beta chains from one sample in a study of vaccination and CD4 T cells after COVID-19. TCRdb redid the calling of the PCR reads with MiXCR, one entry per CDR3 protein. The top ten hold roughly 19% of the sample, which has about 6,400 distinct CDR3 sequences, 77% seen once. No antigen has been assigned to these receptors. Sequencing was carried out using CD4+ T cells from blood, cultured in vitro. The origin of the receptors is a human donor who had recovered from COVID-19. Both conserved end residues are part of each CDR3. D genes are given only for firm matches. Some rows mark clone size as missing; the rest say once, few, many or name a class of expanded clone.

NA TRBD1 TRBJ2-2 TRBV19 TGTGCCAGTAGTAGCCGGGACAGCGCCTTACTAAACACCGGGGAGCTGTTTTTT CASSSRDSALLNTGELFF
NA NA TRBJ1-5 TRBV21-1 TGTGCCAGCAGCAAACGTACAGGGGAAGACAATCAGCCCCAGCATTTT CASSKRTGEDNQPQHF
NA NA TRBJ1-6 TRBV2 TGTGCCAGCAGTGAGCAGGGTCGATCACCCCTCCACTTT CASSEQGRSPLHF
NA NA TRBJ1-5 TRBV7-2 TGTGCCAGCAGCTTAGGGGGGACTTTGGGGGATCAGCCCCAGCATTTT CASSLGGTLGDQPQHF
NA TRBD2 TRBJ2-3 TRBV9 TGTGCCAGCAGCATCCTTAGCGGGAGCACAGATACGCAGTATTTT CASSILSGSTDTQYF
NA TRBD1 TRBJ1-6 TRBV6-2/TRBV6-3 TGTGCCAGCAGGGGATCAACCGGGACAGGGAATTCACCCCTCCACTTT CASRGSTGTGNSPLHF
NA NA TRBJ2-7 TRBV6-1 TGTGCCAGCACCCGGGCGGTGGGGGGCTACGAGCAGTACTTC CASTRAVGGYEQYF
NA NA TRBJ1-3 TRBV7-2 TGTGCCAGCAGCTTTCTAGTGGGGGAAAACACCATATATTTT CASSFLVGENTIYF
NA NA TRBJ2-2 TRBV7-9 TGTGCCAGCAGCTTGAGCGTCGCGAACACCGGGGAGCTGTTTTTT CASSLSVANTGELFF
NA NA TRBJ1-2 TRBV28 TGTGCCAGCAGTTGGGGACGGCACTATGGCTACACCTTC CASSWGRHYGYTF
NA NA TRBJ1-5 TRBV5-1 TGCGCCAGCAGCCTAGGGCAGCATAGCAATCAGCCCCAGCATTTT CASSLGQHSNQPQHF
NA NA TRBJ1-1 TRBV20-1 TGCAGTGCTAGCCGCGCCGGGTACAACACTGAAGCTTTCTTT CSASRAGYNTEAFF
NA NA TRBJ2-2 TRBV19 TGTGCCAGTAGTATACAGGAATGGAATGGGGAGCTGTTTTTT CASSIQEWNGELFF
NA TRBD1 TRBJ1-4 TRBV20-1 TGCAGTGCTAGAGAGGGGACAGCGGGTGCAACTAATGAAAAACTGTTTTTT CSAREGTAGATNEKLFF
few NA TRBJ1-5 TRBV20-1 TGCAGTGCTAGGAGATCATCACACGCCGGTGGTCAGCCCCAGCATTTT CSARRSSHAGGQPQHF
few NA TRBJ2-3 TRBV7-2 TGTGCCAGCAGCTTAGCCAGGAGCGATACGCAGTATTTT CASSLARSDTQYF
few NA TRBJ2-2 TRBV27 TGTGCCAGCAGCCCATCTGGGGTAGGAACCGGGGAGCTGTTTTTT CASSPSGVGTGELFF
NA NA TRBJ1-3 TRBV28 TGTGCCAGCAGTATACCCGGCCTAGTGAGCAACACCATATATTTT CASSIPGLVSNTIYF
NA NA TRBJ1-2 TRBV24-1 TGTGCCACCAGTGATCCCGACAGGTTCGGTGGCTACACCTTC CATSDPDRFGGYTF
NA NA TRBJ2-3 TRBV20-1 TGCAGTGCTAGAAGGCCTCCAGCGGGCACAGATACGCAGTATTTT CSARRPPAGTDTQYF
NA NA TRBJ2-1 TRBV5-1 TGCGCCAGCAGCTTGCCGTCGTCCGGGAGCGAATACTTATCCTACAATGAGCAGTTCTTC CASSLPSSGSEYLSYNEQFF
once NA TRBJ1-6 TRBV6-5 TGTGCCAGCAGTTACTCCTATAATTCACCCCTCCACTTT CASSYSYNSPLHF